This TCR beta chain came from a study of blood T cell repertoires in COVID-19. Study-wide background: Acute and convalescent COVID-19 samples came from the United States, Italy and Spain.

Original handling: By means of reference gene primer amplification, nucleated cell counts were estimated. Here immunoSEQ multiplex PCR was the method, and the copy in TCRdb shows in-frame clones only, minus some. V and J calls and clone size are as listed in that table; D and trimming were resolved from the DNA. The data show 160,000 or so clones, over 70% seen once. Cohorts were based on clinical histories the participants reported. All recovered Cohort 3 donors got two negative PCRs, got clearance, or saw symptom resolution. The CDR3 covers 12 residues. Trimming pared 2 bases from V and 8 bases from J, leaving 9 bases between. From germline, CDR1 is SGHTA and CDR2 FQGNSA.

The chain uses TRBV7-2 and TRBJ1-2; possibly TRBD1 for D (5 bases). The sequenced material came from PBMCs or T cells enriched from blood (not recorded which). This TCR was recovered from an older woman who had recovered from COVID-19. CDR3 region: CASSLQGYGYTF. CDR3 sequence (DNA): TGTGCCAGCAGCTTACAGGGCTACGGCTACACCTTC.